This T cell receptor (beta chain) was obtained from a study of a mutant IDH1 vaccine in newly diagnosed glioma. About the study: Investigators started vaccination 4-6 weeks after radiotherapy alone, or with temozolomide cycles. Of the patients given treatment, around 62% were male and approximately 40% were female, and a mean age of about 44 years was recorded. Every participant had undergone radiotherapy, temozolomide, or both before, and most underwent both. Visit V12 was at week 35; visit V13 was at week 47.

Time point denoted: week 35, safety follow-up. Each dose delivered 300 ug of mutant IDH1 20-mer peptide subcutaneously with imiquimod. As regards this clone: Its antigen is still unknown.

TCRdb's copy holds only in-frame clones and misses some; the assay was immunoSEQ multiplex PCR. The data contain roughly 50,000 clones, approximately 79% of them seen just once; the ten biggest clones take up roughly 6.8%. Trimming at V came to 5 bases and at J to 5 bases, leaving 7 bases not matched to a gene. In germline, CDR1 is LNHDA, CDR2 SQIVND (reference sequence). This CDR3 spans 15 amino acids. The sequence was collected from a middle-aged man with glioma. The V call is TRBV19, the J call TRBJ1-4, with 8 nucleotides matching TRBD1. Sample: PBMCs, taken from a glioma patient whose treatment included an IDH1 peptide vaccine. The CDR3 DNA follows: TGTGCCAGTAGTCCCCCCGGGACAGGCAATGAAAAACTGTTTTTT. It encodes CASSPPGTGNEKLFF.